This T cell receptor (beta chain) is drawn from a study of breast tumors, draining lymph nodes, adjacent tissues. Findings of the study overall: Data only fit, rather than demonstrated, lymph node origin of most tumor T cells.

Concerning this clonotype itself: No antigen is known for it. At one of its ends the junction is not consistent with the germline gene, which may arise from a read error.

The lymph nodes were axillary draining lymph nodes from breast cancer patients. TCRdb ran MiXCR on the multiplex PCR reads and lists one entry per CDR3 protein. The sample carries about 230,000 distinct CDR3 sequences, about a third recorded once. This CDR3 contains 13 residues. Germline V gives CDR1 GTSNPN, CDR2 SVGIG (reference sequence). The receptor was derived from a female donor with breast cancer. Some clones in this sample may be carry-over from other donors' samples. The sequenced material came from axillary lymph node tissue. The chain couples TRBV30 to TRBJ1-2; D is possibly TRBD1 (5 bases). The CDR3 DNA reads as TGTGCCTGCTCCCGGACATCAAGAGATGGCTACACCTTT. It yields the protein CACSRTSRDGYTF.